This T cell receptor beta chain is from a study of brain metastases from non-small cell lung cancer. General study points: In roughly 64% of brain metastases, T-cell clones were expanded compared with matched primary tumors.

Libraries were prepared by immunoSEQ multiplex PCR; TCRdb keeps only in-frame clonotypes and omits some of them. Of about 800 clones in the sample, roughly 83% are singletons; the top ten hold approximately 9.1%. To note about this clone: The antigen remains unidentified.

The CDR3 sequence is 15 residues long. The clonotype was recovered from a donor aged 40 or over with non-small cell lung cancer. The sample was tissue from a brain metastasis. V usage is TRBV21-1 and J usage is TRBJ1-5; no check of the table's D call, TRBD1, against the DNA was made. TRBV21-1 is a known pseudogene. This CDR3 reads CASSAGTGLNQPQHF. The CDR3 DNA follows: TGTGCCAGCAGCGCGGGGACAGGGTTAAACCAGCCCCAGCATTTT.